This T cell receptor (beta chain) was obtained from a study of T cells after yellow fever vaccination. The CDR3 is 15 residues long. Between the trimmed V and J ends, which lost 0 bases and 3 bases, there was a span of 10 bases. Germline CDR1 and CDR2: LNHNV and YYDKDF (reference sequence). TCRdb re-called the 5' RACE reads through MiXCR, storing one row per CDR3 protein. The table lists 150,000 to 200,000 distinct CDR3 sequences, roughly 9.6% of them singletons, with 36% in the top ten. The receptor was isolated from a man aged 18 to 30 who received the YFV17D yellow fever vaccine. The chain combines TRBV15 with TRBJ2-3, with D possibly called TRBD1 or TRBD2 (5 bases each). The specimen comprised CD8+ T cells sorted from PBMCs, sampled 15 days after the yellow fever booster vaccination. CDR3: CATSRDGGRTDTQYF. The CDR3 nucleotides read TGTGCCACCAGCAGAGATGGGGGAAGGACAGATACGCAGTATTTT.